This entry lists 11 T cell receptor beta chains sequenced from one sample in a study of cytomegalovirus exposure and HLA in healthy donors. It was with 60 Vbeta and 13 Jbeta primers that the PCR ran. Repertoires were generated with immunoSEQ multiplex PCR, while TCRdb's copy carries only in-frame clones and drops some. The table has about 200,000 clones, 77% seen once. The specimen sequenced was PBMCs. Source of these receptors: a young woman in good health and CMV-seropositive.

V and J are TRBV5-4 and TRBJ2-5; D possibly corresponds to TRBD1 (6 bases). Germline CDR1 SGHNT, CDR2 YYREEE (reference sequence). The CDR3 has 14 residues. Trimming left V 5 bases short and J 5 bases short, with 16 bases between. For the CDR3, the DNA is TGTGCCAGCAGTTTTGGACAGTCATGGGAGACCCAGTACTTC. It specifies CASSFGQSWETQYF.

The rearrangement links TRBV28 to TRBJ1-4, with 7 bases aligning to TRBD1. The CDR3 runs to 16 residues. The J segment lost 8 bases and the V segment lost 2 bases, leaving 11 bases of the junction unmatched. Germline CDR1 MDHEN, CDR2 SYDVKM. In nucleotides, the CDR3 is TGTGCCAGCAGTTTAGGTTCGACAGGGAAGAGGGAAAAACTGTTTTTT. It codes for CASSLGSTGKREKLFF. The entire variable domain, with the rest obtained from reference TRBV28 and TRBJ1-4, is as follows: DVKVTQSSRYLVKRTGEKVFLECVQDMDHENMFWYRQDPGLGLRLIYFSYDVKMKEKGDIPEGYSVSREKKERFSLILESASTNQTSMYLCASSLGSTGKREKLFFGSGTQLSVL.

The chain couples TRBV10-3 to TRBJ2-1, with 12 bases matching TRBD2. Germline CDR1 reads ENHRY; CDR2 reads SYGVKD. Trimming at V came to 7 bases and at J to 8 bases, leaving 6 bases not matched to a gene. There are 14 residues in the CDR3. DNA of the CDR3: TGTGCCATCACGGAGACTAGCGGGAGCGATGAGCAGTTCTTC. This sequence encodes CAITETSGSDEQFF.

This chain's CDR3 is CASRWRGRDEQFF. The CDR3 coding sequence is TGTGCCAGCAGGTGGCGGGGACGAGATGAGCAGTTCTTC. The chain employs TRBV28 and TRBJ2-1; D might be TRBD2 (6 bases). There are 13 residues in the CDR3. V lost 6 bases to trimming and J lost 8 bases, with 14 bases between them. The germline gives CDR1 MDHEN, CDR2 SYDVKM.

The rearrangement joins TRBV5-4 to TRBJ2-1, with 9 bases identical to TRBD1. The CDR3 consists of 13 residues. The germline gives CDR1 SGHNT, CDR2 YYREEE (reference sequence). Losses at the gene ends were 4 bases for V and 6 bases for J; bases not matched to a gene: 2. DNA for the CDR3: TGTGCCAGCAGCCGGACAGGGGCCAATGAGCAGTTCTTC. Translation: CASSRTGANEQFF. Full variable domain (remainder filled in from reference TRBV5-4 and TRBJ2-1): ETGVTQSPTHLIKTRGQQVTLRCSSQSGHNTVSWYQQALGQGPQFIFQYYREEENGRGNFPPRFSGLQFPNYSSELNVNALELDDSALYLCASSRTGANEQFFGPGTRLTVL.

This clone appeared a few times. CDR3 sequence: CATSSSRAGGLGWESNEQFF. In DNA form, the CDR3 reads TGTGCCACCAGCAGCTCCAGAGCGGGGGGTCTAGGTTGGGAATCGAACGAGCAGTTCTTC. The chain is built from TRBV15 and TRBJ2-1, with 9 bases fitting TRBD2. The trim removed 3 bases at V and 10 bases at J, leaving 25 bases unmatched. The CDR3 length is 20 residues. The germline CDR1 and CDR2 sequences are LNHNV and YYDKDF (reference sequence).

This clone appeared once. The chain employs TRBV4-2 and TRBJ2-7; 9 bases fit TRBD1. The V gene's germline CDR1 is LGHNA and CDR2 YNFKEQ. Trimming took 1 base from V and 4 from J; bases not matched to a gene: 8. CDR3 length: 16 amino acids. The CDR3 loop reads CASSQGPRDRVYEQYF. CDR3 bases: TGTGCCAGCAGCCAAGGTCCCCGGGACAGGGTTTACGAGCAGTACTTC.

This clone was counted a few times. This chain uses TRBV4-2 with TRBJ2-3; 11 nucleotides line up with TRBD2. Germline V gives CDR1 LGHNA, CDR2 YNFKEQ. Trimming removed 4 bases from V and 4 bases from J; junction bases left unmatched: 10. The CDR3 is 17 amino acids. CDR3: CASSLHLAGGVADTQYF. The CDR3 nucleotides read TGTGCCAGCAGCCTACACCTAGCGGGAGGTGTTGCAGATACGCAGTATTTT.

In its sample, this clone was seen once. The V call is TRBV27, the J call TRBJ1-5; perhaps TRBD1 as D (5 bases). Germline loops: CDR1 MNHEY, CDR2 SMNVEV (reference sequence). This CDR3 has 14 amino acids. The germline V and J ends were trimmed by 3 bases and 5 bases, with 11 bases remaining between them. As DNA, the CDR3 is TGTGCCAGCAGTTTCGCAGGGAAGGATCAGCCCCAGCATTTT. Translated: CASSFAGKDQPQHF.

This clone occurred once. CDR3 DNA sequence: TGTGCTAGTTCACTAGCGGACAATGAGCAGTTCTTC. Translation: CASSLADNEQFF. The chain has TRBV12-5 and TRBJ2-1; 8 bases agree with TRBD2. The germline V gene encodes CDR1 LGHNT and CDR2 FRNRAP. V lost 8 bases to trimming and J lost 5 bases; unmatched junction nucleotides: 2. The CDR3 covers 12 residues.

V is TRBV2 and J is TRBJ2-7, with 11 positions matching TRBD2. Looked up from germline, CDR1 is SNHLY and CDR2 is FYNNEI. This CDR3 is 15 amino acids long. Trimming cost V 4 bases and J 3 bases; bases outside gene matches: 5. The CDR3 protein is CASSVSGGAGYEQYF. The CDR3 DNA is TGTGCCAGCAGTGTTAGCGGGGGGGCGGGCTACGAGCAGTACTTC. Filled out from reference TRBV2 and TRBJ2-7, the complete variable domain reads EPEVTQTPSHQVTQMGQEVILRCVPISNHLYFYWYRQILGQKVEFLVSFYNNEISEKSEIFDDQFSVERPDGSNFTLKIRSTKLEDSAMYFCASSVSGGAGYEQYFGPGTRLTVT.